This T cell receptor beta chain was captured by sequencing in a study of blood T cell repertoires in COVID-19. Study as a whole: Some COVID-19 samples were acute and others convalescent; all came from the United States, Italy and Spain. PBMCs, B-cell-depleted T cells, or T cells were the source of the cDNA or gDNA that made up the material.

With V trimmed by 3 bases and J by 5 bases, 3 bases remained unmatched. CDR1 is SGHAT and CDR2 is FQNNGV in the germline V gene. CDR3 length: 14 residues. Authors' data handling: Estimation of nucleated cell counts relied on the amplification of reference gene primers. Assay: immunoSEQ multiplex PCR; the TCRdb copy retains only in-frame clones and omits some. The V and J calls and the clone size are those of that table, but D and trimming were determined from the DNA. The sample records around 72,000 clones, around 76% being singletons. This clonotype was sampled from a human donor in a cohort sampled during active COVID-19. The chain joins TRBV11-2 to TRBJ2-5, with 10 nucleotides matching TRBD1. Specimen: peripheral blood. The CDR3 reads CASSFDRGRETQYF. The DNA for the CDR3 is TGTGCCAGCAGCTTCGACAGGGGGCGGGAGACCCAGTACTTC.